These 24 T cell receptor beta chains came from one sample sequenced in a study of spatial heterogeneity in lung cancer. Regarding time point: sample taken at primary tumor resection. The authors sequenced whole RNA from tumor, nontumor lung or frozen PBMC without sorting. TCRdb itself ran the 5' RACE reads through MiXCR, one entry per CDR3 protein. This table holds about 45,000 distinct CDR3 sequences, 12% found once. The source was PBMCs, collected at surgery. The receptors come from a female donor with early-stage non-small cell lung cancer.

V gene TRBV11-2 combines with J gene TRBJ2-7; TRBD1 matches at 7 bases. CDR1 is SGHAT and CDR2 is FQNNGV in the germline V gene. V trimming: 2 bases; J trimming: 3 bases; junction bases outside the gene matches: 10. The CDR3 totals 16 residues. CDR3 amino acids: CASSLPDAGGFYEQYF. CDR3 coding DNA: TGTGCCAGCAGCTTACCTGATGCAGGGGGTTTCTACGAGCAGTACTTC.

V usage is TRBV12-3 or TRBV12-4 and J usage is TRBJ1-1; D is ambiguous. The CDR3 consists of 13 residues. Trimming removed 2 bases at V and 6 bases at J, with 10 bases between. CDR3: CASSLSRIAEAFF. CDR3 nucleotides: TGTGCCAGCAGTTTATCAAGGATCGCTGAAGCTTTCTTT.

This clonotype was recorded many times. The gene calls are TRBV3-1 and TRBJ1-4; D possibly corresponds to TRBD1 (5 bases). Per the germline V gene, CDR1 is LGHDT and CDR2 is YNNKEL (reference sequence). This CDR3 has 15 residues. V was shortened by 5 bases and J by 8 bases, with 18 bases between the two germline ends. DNA for the CDR3: TGTGCCAGCAGCGCATACATGAGGGGTGGCGAAAAACTGTTTTTT. It specifies CASSAYMRGGEKLFF.

In this sample, this clonotype turned up a few times. This chain joins TRBV29-1 and TRBJ2-5, with TRBD1 as a possible D gene (5 bases). Germline V gives CDR1 SQVTM, CDR2 ANQGSEA. V lost 7 bases and J lost 6, with 21 bases in between. This CDR3 has 14 amino acids. The CDR3 region is CSAVTEGDLKTQYF. The DNA of the CDR3 is TGCAGCGCCGTGACGGAAGGGGATCTGAAGACCCAGTACTTC.

This clonotype was detected ten times or more. The chain links TRBV7-9 to TRBJ2-1; D might be TRBD2 (5 bases). CDR1 SEHNR and CDR2 FQNEAQ come from the germline V gene (reference sequence). The V end was cut by 1 base, the J end by 5 bases, with 9 bases between. There are 14 residues in the CDR3. The CDR3 nucleotides are TGTGCCAGCAGCTTAGGGGTAGCGAACAATGAGCAGTTCTTC. This translates into CASSLGVANNEQFF.

The rearrangement links TRBV6-1 to TRBJ1-2; tentatively, D is TRBD1 (6 bases). Germline V lookup: CDR1 MNHNS, CDR2 SASEGT. Trimming removed 7 bases at V and 4 bases at J, with 19 bases between. The CDR3 length is 15 residues. In DNA form, the CDR3 reads TGTGCCAGCAACCGAAGCAGGGGATTCGGCTATGGCTACACCTTC. This codes for CASNRSRGFGYGYTF.

The V gene is TRBV6-2 or TRBV6-3, the J gene TRBJ2-5; the D gene is possibly TRBD2 (6 bases). In germline, CDR1 is MNHEY, CDR2 SVGEGT. Trimming pared 7 bases from V and 7 bases from J, leaving 19 bases between. The CDR3 totals 14 residues. This chain's CDR3 is CASTLAWALGTQYF. The DNA for the CDR3 is TGTGCCAGCACCCTAGCGTGGGCCCTAGGGACCCAGTACTTC.

V usage is TRBV28 and J usage is TRBJ2-7; 7 nucleotides agree with TRBD1. The CDR3 loop spans 12 amino acids. The V segment lost 5 bases and the J segment 7 bases; nucleotides outside the gene matches: 5. Germline V gene sequence: CDR1 MDHEN, CDR2 SYDVKM. CDR3 sequence reads: CASSTQGWEQYF. For the CDR3, the DNA is TGTGCCAGCAGTACACAGGGGTGGGAGCAGTACTTC.

This clonotype has at least ten counts. The rearrangement joins TRBV7-9 to TRBJ1-1; 7 bases align to TRBD1. The CDR3 is made up of 16 amino acids. Germline CDR1 SEHNR, CDR2 FQNEAQ (reference sequence). Losses at the gene ends were 0 bases for V and 1 base for J; bases not matched to a gene: 5. The CDR3, as DNA: TGTGCCAGCAGCTTAGCTTTGGGACAGAAGAACACTGAAGCTTTCTTT. Protein sequence: CASSLALGQKNTEAFF.

A few counts support this clonotype. This sequence joins TRBV15 and TRBJ2-7; 10 positions agree with TRBD1. Germline-derived CDR1 and CDR2 are LNHNV and YYDKDF (reference sequence). This CDR3 has 15 amino acids. J was trimmed by 4 bases and V by 1 base; bases with no gene match: 4. The chain's CDR3 is CATSRGGTGAYEQYF. Written as DNA, the CDR3 is TGTGCCACCAGCAGAGGTGGGACAGGGGCGTACGAGCAGTACTTC.

To note about this clonotype: At one boundary the junction diverges from the germline segment, which might be a read error. The gene calls are TRBV27 and TRBJ2-5, with D possibly matching TRBD2 (6 bases). Germline V CDR1 and CDR2: MNHEY, SMNVEV (reference sequence). The CDR3 spans 12 residues. The chain's CDR3 is CASSLSGGVQSF. In DNA, the CDR3 is TGTGCCAGCAGTTTGTCGGGCGGGGTCCAATCCTTC.

This clonotype was seen at least ten times. The chain carries TRBV6-2 or TRBV6-3 and TRBJ2-5, with TRBD1 matching over 10 bases. Trimming removed 2 bases from V and 5 bases from J; junction bases left unmatched: 8. The CDR3 extends over 16 amino acids. In germline, CDR1 is MNHEY, CDR2 SVGEGT. As DNA, the CDR3 is TGTGCCAGCAGTTACCCGGGACAGGGGAATTGGGAGACCCAGTACTTC. It translates to CASSYPGQGNWETQYF.

The CDR3 sequence: CASSSPPGPTNTGELFF. DNA for the CDR3: TGTGCCAGCAGCTCCCCGCCAGGGCCAACGAACACCGGGGAGCTGTTTTTT. This chain connects TRBV7-6 to TRBJ2-2, with D perhaps matching TRBD1 (5 bases). This CDR3 contains 17 residues. Per the germline V gene, CDR1 is SGHVS and CDR2 is FNYEAQ. V was trimmed by 4 bases and J by 0 bases, leaving 15 bases between them. Variable domain in full (rest from reference TRBV7-6 and TRBJ2-2): GAGVSQSPRYKVTKRGQDVALRCDPISGHVSLYWYRQALGQGPEFLTYFNYEAQQDKSGLPNDRFSAERPEGSISTLTIQRTEQRDSAMYRCASSSPPGPTNTGELFFGEGSRLTVL.

This clonotype was found many times. The V gene is TRBV12-3 or TRBV12-4, the J gene TRBJ2-1; D is ambiguous. This CDR3 comprises 12 residues. The germline V and J ends were trimmed by 2 bases and 6 bases, with 5 bases remaining between them. The DNA of the CDR3 is TGTGCCAGCAGTTTAACCCCCAATGAGCAGTTCTTC. Its protein is CASSLTPNEQFF.

The chain uses TRBV27 and TRBJ1-6, with D perhaps matching TRBD1 (5 bases). Trimming cost V 6 bases and J 5 bases, with 11 bases left between them. Per germline, CDR1 MNHEY and CDR2 SMNVEV (reference sequence). The CDR3 runs 14 residues. DNA of the CDR3: TGTGCCAGCAGCTCGACAGCAGATAATTCACCCCTCCACTTT. Its translation: CASSSTADNSPLHF.

This clonotype was recorded many times. The gene calls are TRBV3-1 and TRBJ2-2; 9 nucleotides agree with TRBD2. This CDR3 has 16 amino acids. CDR1 is LGHDT, CDR2 YNNKEL, per germline (reference sequence). The trim removed 1 base at V and 4 bases at J, leaving 4 bases unmatched. The CDR3 sequence is CASSQGLAGITGELFF. The CDR3 DNA is TGTGCCAGCAGCCAAGGGCTAGCGGGGATCACCGGGGAGCTGTTTTTT.

The rearrangement uses TRBV2 and TRBJ1-3; no clear D gene. Trimming cost V 8 bases and J 1 base, with 9 bases left between them. The CDR3 has 13 amino acids. CDR1 and CDR2 (germline): SNHLY, FYNNEI. For the CDR3, the DNA is TGTGCCAGCGAGAGGGATTCTGGAAACACCATATATTTT. It is translated as CASERDSGNTIYF.

The chain couples TRBV4-1 to TRBJ2-7; tentatively, D is TRBD2 (6 bases). Germline CDR1 reads MGHRA; CDR2 reads YSYEKL. V was shortened by 1 base and J by 8 bases, with 15 bases between the two germline ends. There are 14 residues in the CDR3. DNA for the CDR3: TGCGCCAGCAGCCAAGCAACTGGGGGGTACCAGCAGTACTTC. This codes for CASSQATGGYQQYF.

This clonotype has a handful of counts. The J gene is TRBJ2-1, the V gene TRBV6-1, with 10 bases lining up with TRBD1. The germline V gene has CDR1 MNHNS and CDR2 SASEGT. V gave up 8 bases and J gave up 2 bases; unmatched junction bases: 12. This CDR3 is built from 17 residues. CDR3 loop: CASFSPVGQGAYNEQFF. The CDR3 bases are TGTGCCAGCTTTAGTCCGGTCGGACAGGGGGCCTACAATGAGCAGTTCTTC.

This clonotype has more than one count but fewer than ten. This sequence joins TRBV6-2 or TRBV6-3 and TRBJ2-2, with no clear D. V shed 2 bases and J shed 3 bases, with 7 bases lying between them. The CDR3 runs 14 residues. The V gene's germline CDR1 is MNHEY and CDR2 SVGEGT. Here the CDR3 DNA reads TGTGCCAGCAGTTACCTTACGCACACCGGGGAGCTGTTTTTT. Protein: CASSYLTHTGELFF.

As regards this clonotype: A much larger clone differs by one base, so this may be a read error. V usage is TRBV5-1 and J usage is TRBJ2-3, with 7 nucleotides matching TRBD1. The CDR3 contains 15 residues. Germline loops: CDR1 SGHRS, CDR2 YFSETQ. The CDR3 DNA reads as TGCGCCATCAGCTTGGATTACAGGGGTGCGGGTACGCAGTATTTT. Protein product: CAISLDYRGAGTQYF.

This clonotype has a handful of counts. This chain uses TRBV15 with TRBJ2-5; unclear D gene. Germline-derived CDR1 and CDR2 are LNHNV and YYDKDF (reference sequence). This CDR3 comprises 14 residues. Deletions cut 3 bases from V and 4 bases from J, with 12 bases between. The CDR3, as DNA: TGTGCCACCAGCAGGGGCACGACGGTAGAGACCCAGTACTTC. This encodes CATSRGTTVETQYF.

The chain couples TRBV24-1 to TRBJ2-3; perhaps TRBD1 as D (6 bases). This CDR3 has 16 amino acids. Per the germline V gene, CDR1 is KGHDR and CDR2 is SFDVKD. V lost 3 bases, J lost 6 bases, and 18 bases lay in between. The CDR3 sequence is CATSDGQGLKEDTQYF. The CDR3 DNA follows: TGTGCCACCAGTGATGGCCAGGGGCTCAAGGAGGATACGCAGTATTTT.

The rearrangement uses TRBV5-5 and TRBJ2-7, with unresolved D. The CDR3 contains 16 residues. Germline CDR1 is SGHKS and CDR2 is YYEKEE (reference sequence). The V end lost 4 bases, the J end lost 2 bases, and 19 bases lay between the germline ends. The CDR3: CASSLYAGGAPYEQYF. The CDR3 DNA reads TGTGCCAGCAGCCTCTATGCTGGTGGAGCCCCCTACGAGCAGTACTTC.